The 23 T cell receptor beta chains given below trace back to one sample, sequenced in a study of OX40 agonist ivuxolimab in advanced cancers. The protocol was immunoSEQ multiplex PCR, while the TCRdb copy is restricted to in-frame clones and leaves out a portion. The sample has roughly 80,000 clones; around four fifths are singletons. Sequenced here: CD4+ or CD8+ T cells sorted from blood, sampled in a trial of the OX40 agonist ivuxolimab. Receptor source: an adult with an advanced solid tumor such as melanoma, head and neck, liver or kidney cancer.

This clone turned up a few times. The chain recombines TRBV2 with TRBJ2-1, with D uncertain. V was clipped by 3 bases and J by 16 bases, with 7 bases between them. Germline V gene data show CDR1 as SNHLY and CDR2 as FYNNEI. The CDR3 covers 9 residues. This CDR3 is CASSELGFF. The CDR3 DNA reads as TGTGCCAGCAGTGAGTTGGGATTCTTC.

The chain carries TRBV2 and TRBJ1-2; D ambiguous. The CDR3 has 15 amino acids. Germline V gene sequence: CDR1 SNHLY, CDR2 FYNNEI. Trimming took 6 bases from V and 2 from J, leaving 16 bases between them. Here the CDR3 reads CASSEARRGNYGYTF. CDR3 in DNA: TGTGCCAGCAGCGAGGCCCGGCGGGGAAACTATGGCTACACCTTC.

The rearrangement links TRBV11-2 to TRBJ2-5; D perhaps matches TRBD1 (6 bases). Per germline, CDR1 SGHAT and CDR2 FQNNGV. V lost 5 bases and J 3 bases, leaving 13 bases between the germline ends. The CDR3 runs to 14 residues. For the CDR3, the DNA is TGTGCCAGCAGCCGAGGGGGAGCGGAAGAGACCCAGTACTTC. Amino acid sequence: CASSRGGAEETQYF.

V gene TRBV23-1 combines with J gene TRBJ1-5; 8 positions match TRBD1. TRBV23-1 is annotated as an ORF whose role is uncertain. The CDR3 runs 15 residues. Trimming cost V 4 bases and J 2 bases; bases outside gene matches: 4. The DNA of the CDR3 is TGCGCCAGCAGTCCCCCGGGACAGGGCAATCAGCCCCAGCATTTT. As protein: CASSPPGQGNQPQHF.

V and J are TRBV30 and TRBJ1-1, with a tentative D call TRBD1 (5 bases). The CDR3 has 11 residues. CDR1 GTSNPN and CDR2 SVGIG come from the germline V gene (reference sequence). V was pared by 5 bases and J by 5 bases, with 9 bases between. The CDR3 DNA sequence: TGTGCCTGGTCCTCAGGGACTGAAGCTTTCTTT. Protein sequence: CAWSSGTEAFF. Full variable domain (missing parts from reference TRBV30 and TRBJ1-1): SQTIHQWPATLVQPVGSPLSLECTVEGTSNPNLYWYRQAAGRGLQLLFYSVGIGQISSEVPQNLSASRPQDRQFILSSKKLLLSDSGFYLCAWSSGTEAFFGQGTRLTVV.

The V call is TRBV5-1, the J call TRBJ1-1; 8 bases fit TRBD1. Unmatched junction bases numbered 4, after V lost 5 bases and J lost 4 bases. The CDR3 covers 13 residues. CDR1 is SGHRS, CDR2 YFSETQ, per germline. The CDR3 region is CASSRTGGTEAFF. In DNA form, the CDR3 reads TGCGCCAGCAGTCGAACAGGGGGCACTGAAGCTTTCTTT. The whole variable domain, remainder taken from reference TRBV5-1 and TRBJ1-1, is KAGVTQTPRYLIKTRGQQVTLSCSPISGHRSVSWYQQTPGQGLQFLFEYFSETQRNKGNFPGRFSGRQFSNSRSEMNVSTLELGDSALYLCASSRTGGTEAFFGQGTRLTVV.

This clone was detected once. V and J are TRBV19 and TRBJ1-5; D gene uncertain. The germline CDR1 and CDR2 sequences are LNHDA and SQIVND (reference sequence). This CDR3 spans 15 amino acids. V dropped 1 base and J dropped 5 bases, with 12 bases sitting between them. Here the CDR3 reads CASSIVGNVDQPQHF. The CDR3 region has the DNA TGTGCCAGTAGTATAGTTGGGAATGTTGATCAGCCCCAGCATTTT.

A few counts support this clone. The chain recombines TRBV7-2 with TRBJ1-1; D not certain. In germline, CDR1 is SGHTA, CDR2 FQGNSA. This CDR3 spans 13 amino acids. V dropped 3 bases and J dropped 0 bases, with 5 bases sitting between them. CDR3 sequence (DNA): TGTGCCAGCAGCTTTGATTTGAACACTGAAGCTTTCTTT. Translation: CASSFDLNTEAFF.

The rearrangement uses TRBV18 and TRBJ1-4; 10 bases are shared with TRBD1. The trim removed 4 bases at V and 0 bases at J, leaving 2 bases unmatched. Germline V CDR1 and CDR2: KGHSH, LQKENI. The CDR3 loop spans 16 amino acids. Here the CDR3 reads CASSRGQGATNEKLFF. The CDR3 bases are TGTGCCAGCTCACGAGGACAGGGGGCAACTAATGAAAAACTGTTTTTT.

This chain connects TRBV9 to TRBJ2-2; 11 nucleotides match TRBD2. V was pared by 4 bases and J by 5 bases, with 7 bases of the junction left unmatched. There are 16 residues in the CDR3. From germline, CDR1 is SGDLS and CDR2 YYNGEE. The CDR3, as DNA: TGTGCCAGCAGCCCCTCAGGGACTAGCGGAACCGGGGAGCTGTTTTTT. This translates into CASSPSGTSGTGELFF.

This clone turned up a few times. The chain carries TRBV28 and TRBJ1-5; weak D call: TRBD1 (5 bases). In germline, CDR1 is MDHEN, CDR2 SYDVKM. The CDR3 contains 17 residues. Trimming stripped 5 bases from V and 5 bases from J, with 22 bases between. This chain's CDR3 is CASSAPGAAINHQPQHF. In DNA form, the CDR3 reads TGTGCCAGCAGTGCGCCCGGGGCAGCGATAAACCATCAGCCCCAGCATTTT.

The J gene is TRBJ2-3, the V gene TRBV9; the match to TRBD2 covers 7 bases. The V gene end was trimmed by 3 bases and the J gene end by 6 bases; junction bases not matched to a gene: 7. The V gene's germline CDR1 is SGDLS and CDR2 YYNGEE. The CDR3 has 14 residues. CDR3 nucleotides: TGTGCCAGCAGCGCCTCAGAGGGAGGGGATACGCAGTATTTT. Translating gives CASSASEGGDTQYF. Variable domain in full (rest from reference TRBV9 and TRBJ2-3): DSGVTQTPKHLITATGQRVTLRCSPRSGDLSVYWYQQSLDQGLQFLIQYYNGEERAKGNILERFSAQQFPDLHSELNLSSLELGDSALYFCASSASEGGDTQYFGPGTRLTVL.

The chain is built from TRBV5-4 and TRBJ1-2; D is possibly TRBD1 (5 bases). This CDR3 has 14 amino acids. V shed 0 bases and J shed 5 bases, with 11 bases lying between them. The germline CDR1 and CDR2 sequences are SGHNT and YYREEE (reference sequence). The CDR3 DNA follows: TGTGCCAGCAGCTTGGAAGCAGGGACTTATGGCTACACCTTC. It is translated as CASSLEAGTYGYTF.

This chain uses TRBV6-1 with TRBJ1-5; D gene uncertain. CDR1 and CDR2 (germline): MNHNS, SASEGT. CDR3 length equals 15 residues. V lost 4 bases and J lost 8, with 18 bases in between. CDR3 in DNA: TGTGCCAGCAGTGGGTTTCCGGGGAATAGGGAGCCCCAGCATTTT. Protein: CASSGFPGNREPQHF.

The chain links TRBV11-1 to TRBJ1-5; D might be TRBD1 (6 bases). The CDR3 is 16 amino acids. CDR1 and CDR2 from the germline V gene are SGHAT and FQDESV (reference sequence). Trimming cost V 5 bases and J 1 base, with 15 bases left between them. For the CDR3, the DNA is TGTGCCAGCAGCCCAGGTCTGGGGGGCAGCAATCAGCCCCAGCATTTT. This encodes CASSPGLGGSNQPQHF.

As regards this clone: Different DNA sequences within this sample yield the same CDR3. V gene TRBV5-1 combines with J gene TRBJ2-5, with D perhaps TRBD1 or TRBD2 (6 bases each). Germline values: CDR1 SGHRS, CDR2 YFSETQ. This CDR3 comprises 16 residues. V gave up 0 bases and J gave up 1 base, with 13 bases separating them. In nucleotides, the CDR3 is TGCGCCAGCAGCTTGGGAGGGGGGCCTTTCCAAGAGACCCAGTACTTC. Its protein is CASSLGGGPFQETQYF.

V gene TRBV5-6 combines with J gene TRBJ1-1, with no clear D. Germline values: CDR1 SGHDT, CDR2 YYEEEE. The CDR3 length is 13 residues. Deletions cut 3 bases from V and 2 bases from J, with 8 bases between. CDR3 in DNA: TGTGCCAGCAGCTCCGGTAGTAACACTGAAGCTTTCTTT. This sequence encodes CASSSGSNTEAFF.

This chain uses TRBV10-3 with TRBJ1-3, with 9 nucleotides matching TRBD1. The ends lost 10 bases at V and 0 bases at J; junction bases unmatched: 4. The germline V gene has CDR1 ENHRY and CDR2 SYGVKD. The CDR3 has 14 amino acids. Here the CDR3 DNA reads TGTGCCACCGGACAGGGGCTCTCTGGAAACACCATATATTTT. This codes for CATGQGLSGNTIYF.

As to this clone: The same CDR3 can be traced to other DNA sequences in this sample. The V gene is TRBV6-5, the J gene TRBJ1-6; 7 bases are shared with TRBD1. The CDR3 is made up of 15 amino acids. The germline CDR1 and CDR2 sequences are MNHEY and SVGAGI. Germline trimming cut 6 bases from V and 8 bases from J; bases unmatched to any gene: 10. In DNA form, the CDR3 reads TGTGCCAGCAGGGACAGGCGGGGGGCATATTCACCCCTCCACTTT. It translates to CASRDRRGAYSPLHF.

J is TRBJ2-7 and V is TRBV19, with TRBD1 as a possible D gene (6 bases). The germline gives CDR1 LNHDA, CDR2 SQIVND (reference sequence). Trimming took 3 bases from V and 4 from J, leaving 13 bases between them. The CDR3 covers 14 residues. The CDR3 DNA follows: TGTGCCAGTAGTATCCAGGGGATTGGGTACGAGCAGTACTTC. Translation: CASSIQGIGYEQYF.

This clone was counted only a few times. The chain couples TRBV5-6 to TRBJ2-1; 9 positions match TRBD1. CDR1 and CDR2 (germline): SGHDT, YYEEEE. Trimming at V came to 0 bases and at J to 15 bases, leaving 1 base not matched to a gene. CDR3 length: 11 amino acids. The CDR3 reads CASSLGDRVFF. CDR3 in DNA: TGTGCCAGCAGCTTGGGGGACAGGGTGTTCTTC.

The V call is TRBV4-3, the J call TRBJ2-7, with D tentatively TRBD1 (6 bases). Trimming removed 0 bases from V and 7 bases from J, with 16 bases in between. The CDR3 runs 15 residues. Germline loops: CDR1 LGHNA, CDR2 YSLEER. CDR3: CASSQDRGVGAEQYF. CDR3 DNA sequence: TGCGCCAGCAGCCAAGATAGGGGCGTGGGGGCGGAGCAGTACTTC.

This clone was seen just once. V is TRBV5-5 and J is TRBJ1-2; 11 positions agree with TRBD1. Germline lookup yields CDR1 SGHKS and CDR2 YYEKEE (reference sequence). This CDR3 has 15 amino acids. V lost 2 bases, J lost 7 bases, and 7 bases stayed unmatched. The CDR3 spells CASSFPGQGASGYTF. The CDR3, as DNA: TGTGCCAGCAGCTTTCCCGGACAGGGGGCCTCTGGCTACACCTTC.